A selection of T cell receptor beta chains follows, all from one sample in a study of molecular identifiers for immune sequencing clone quantification. MiXCR was run by TCRdb on the PCR reads, yielding one entry per CDR3 protein. This table has just over 95,000 distinct CDR3 sequences, 20% to 25% appearing once. Specimen: naive CD8+ T cells from blood, with Jurkat cell RNA spiked in. All receptors come from a human donor in good health. Some libraries in this study had Jurkat cell RNA spiked in. CDR3s include the opening cysteine and the closing phenylalanine or tryptophan. The D gene is left open where the match is weak. A clone size is listed for some rows: how often the clone was seen (once, few, many), or a class if it is expanded.

d_call clone_size j_call v_call cdr3_nt cdr3_aa
TRBD1 many TRBJ1-2 TRBV6-1 TGTGCCAGCAGTGAAGCTACAGGGGAATGGGACTATGGCTACACCTTC CASSEATGEWDYGYTF
- - TRBJ2-7 TRBV11-2 TGTGCCAGCTGCTTAGTCCAGGAGAACTACGAGCAGTACTTC CASCLVQENYEQYF
- many TRBJ1-1 TRBV21-1 TGTGCCAGCAGCCCCTCCAGGGCCTGGACTGAAGCTTTCTTT CASSPSRAWTEAFF
- few TRBJ2-5 TRBV19 TGTGCCAGTAGTATAGTCGGCAACCAAGAGACCCAGTACTTC CASSIVGNQETQYF
- - TRBJ2-1 TRBV7-9 TGTGCCAGCAGCTTAGACAGCTATGAGCAGTCCTTC CASSLDSYEQSF
- few TRBJ2-2 TRBV27 TGTGCCAGCACCGCTCTCGGACCCCTTAACACCGGGGAGCTGTTTTTT CASTALGPLNTGELFF
- many TRBJ1-5 TRBV6-2/TRBV6-3 TGTGCCAGCAGCCGCCTGGACGGGGATCAGCCCCAGCATTTT CASSRLDGDQPQHF
- - TRBJ1-5 TRBV6-4 TGTGCCACAAGGGGGGGGGGCGCCAGCAATCAGCCCCAGCATTTT CATRGGGASNQPQHF
- many TRBJ1-1 TRBV29-1 TGCAGCGTCCGGGAGAGGGCCGCTGAAGCTTTCTTT CSVRERAAEAFF
TRBD1 - TRBJ2-5 TRBV6-2/TRBV6-3 TGTGCCAGCAGTTACTATCAGGGGGCGCAGGAGACCCAGTACTTC CASSYYQGAQETQYF
TRBD2 many TRBJ2-3 TRBV7-7 TGTGCCAGCAGCCTTACTAGCGGGGGGGCGGATACGCAGTATTTT CASSLTSGGADTQYF
- - TRBJ2-3 TRBV29-1 TGCAGCGTTGAGCGTCATGGCAGAGATTCAGATACGCAGTATTTT CSVERHGRDSDTQYF
- many TRBJ2-3 TRBV2 TGTGCCAGCGAGGGGCAAGGCACAGATACGCAGTATTTT CASEGQGTDTQYF
- - TRBJ2-5 TRBV28 TGTGCCAGCAGTCCCGCGCGGTCCGGGTCCCCGTACTTC CASSPARSGSPYF
TRBD2 few TRBJ2-1 TRBV6-2/TRBV6-3 TGTGCCAGCAGCCTCGTGACTAGCCCCATTGGGGAGAAATCCTACAATGAGCAGTTCTTC CASSLVTSPIGEKSYNEQFF
TRBD1 many TRBJ2-3 TRBV24-1 TGTGCCACCAGTGATGGACAGGGGGTGCCAGATACGCAGTATTTT CATSDGQGVPDTQYF
TRBD2 many TRBJ2-5 TRBV4-1 TGCGCCAGCAGCCAAGATACTAGCGAAGAGACCCAGTACTTC CASSQDTSEETQYF
TRBD1 - TRBJ2-7 TRBV7-2 TGTGCCAGCAGCTTGGGACAGGGTAGCGACGAGCAGTACTTC CASSLGQGSDEQYF
- many TRBJ1-5 TRBV4-1 TGCGCCAGCAGCCAGCCCGGGGCGAATCAGCCCCAGCATTTT CASSQPGANQPQHF
- many TRBJ1-1 TRBV4-3 TGCGCCAGCAGCCAGGGGAGAAACACTGAAGCTTTCTTT CASSQGRNTEAFF
- many TRBJ1-5 TRBV13 TGTGCCAGCAGCTTAGGCCGGGGGGGGTACCAGCCCCAGCATTTT CASSLGRGGYQPQHF
- - TRBJ2-7 TRBV2 TGTGCCAGCAGTGTTGCAGCCGCCTACGAGCAGTACTTC CASSVAAAYEQYF
- many TRBJ1-5 TRBV12-3/TRBV12-4 TGTGCCAGCAGTTTAGTCTGGGACAGCAATCAGCCCCAGCATTTT CASSLVWDSNQPQHF
- many TRBJ1-1 TRBV6-5 TGTGCCAGCAGCGAACAGGGAGACACTGAAGCTTTCTTT CASSEQGDTEAFF
- - TRBJ2-3 TRBV27 TGTGCCAGCCAAGGAGGAGGGGTAGATACGCAGTATTTT CASQGGGVDTQYF
TRBD2 many TRBJ2-1 TRBV4-3 TGCGCCAGCAGCAACATGCGGGGGTCCTACAATGAGCAGTTCTTC CASSNMRGSYNEQFF
- - TRBJ1-1 TRBV15 TGTGCCACCAGCAGAGATACAGGGTACGCTGAAGCTTTCTTT CATSRDTGYAEAFF
- - TRBJ1-1 TRBV20-1 TGCAGTGCCGGGGGACCGACGAACACTGAAGCTTTCTTT CSAGGPTNTEAFF
- many TRBJ1-5 TRBV5-6 TGTGCCAGCAGTCCCGGGGGATATCAGCCCCAGCATTTT CASSPGGYQPQHF
- many TRBJ1-5 TRBV9 TGTGCCAGCAGCGTGAACGGAACCCATAGCAATCAGCCCCAGCATTTT CASSVNGTHSNQPQHF
- many TRBJ2-3 TRBV6-6 TGTGCCAGCAGTTACTCGACCAGGGCCCTTTCCGACACAGATACGCAGTATTTT CASSYSTRALSDTDTQYF
- once TRBJ2-7 TRBV7-9 TGTACCAGCAGCCAAGTGGAAAACAAGCAATACTTC CTSSQVENKQYF
- - TRBJ1-1 TRBV12-3/TRBV12-4 TGTGCCAGCGGTTCAGGGTTGGAGGTGCACCCTGGGGCTTTCTTT CASGSGLEVHPGAFF
TRBD1 many TRBJ2-2 TRBV6-5 TGTGCCACGGGACAGGGGAACACCGGGGAGCTGTTTTTT CATGQGNTGELFF
TRBD1 many TRBJ2-2 TRBV29-1 TGCAGCGTTGGTCCGCAGGGGGTGAACACCGGGGAGCTGTTTTTT CSVGPQGVNTGELFF
- - TRBJ2-2 TRBV7-6 TGTGCCAGCAGCTCCGGGCAGGGGAGCACCGGGGAGCTGTTTTTT CASSSGQGSTGELFF
TRBD2 many TRBJ2-7 TRBV3-1 TGTGCCAGCTCACTAGCGGGGATACCCGAGCAGTACTTC CASSLAGIPEQYF
- - TRBJ2-6 TRBV5-4 TGTGCCAGCAGCGGAAACCGGATCTCTGGGGCCAACGTCCTGGCTTTC CASSGNRISGANVLAF
- - TRBJ2-2 TRBV6-2/TRBV6-3 TGTGCCAGCAGCCAGTATCGGAACACCGGGGAGCTGTTTTTT CASSQYRNTGELFF
- - TRBJ1-2 TRBV30 TGTGCCTGGAGTGTACTGAGAGTGGACAGTTATGGCTACACCTTC CAWSVLRVDSYGYTF
TRBD1 many TRBJ2-7 TRBV18 TGTGCCAGCTCACCGACATCAATGGACAGGGTCCTCTACGAGCAGTACTTC CASSPTSMDRVLYEQYF
TRBD2 few TRBJ2-2 TRBV6-6 TGTGCCAGCAGTGGCGGGAGGGGACTACATAACACCGGGGAGCTGTTTTTT CASSGGRGLHNTGELFF
- few TRBJ1-2 TRBV4-3 TGCGCCAGCAGCCAAGCCTTACGAAACTATGGCTACACCTTC CASSQALRNYGYTF
- - TRBJ1-3 TRBV6-6 TGTGCCAGCAGTTACTTTTTGGCGGGCTCTGGAAACACCATATATTTT CASSYFLAGSGNTIYF
- - TRBJ2-3 TRBV15 TGTGCCACCAGCAGAGATTTAGGCACAGATACGCAGTATTTT CATSRDLGTDTQYF
- - TRBJ2-5 TRBV28 TGTGCCAGCAGTCCCGAGCGGGCCGGGACCCAGTACTTC CASSPERAGTQYF
- many TRBJ1-1 TRBV5-5 TGTGCCAGCAGCCCTGGGACACTGAGGAACACTGAAGCTTTCTTT CASSPGTLRNTEAFF
- many TRBJ1-2 TRBV28 TGTGCCAGCAGTTTAGAAGGGGGTGGTTACTATGGCTACACCTTC CASSLEGGGYYGYTF
- - TRBJ2-7 TRBV5-3 TGTGCCAGCAGCTTGGGGTACGCCTACGCGCAGTCCTTC CASSLGYAYAQSF
- few TRBJ1-6 TRBV6-2/TRBV6-3 TGTGCCAGCAGTTACGACCCCGGGACACCGCATAATTCACCCCTCCACTTT CASSYDPGTPHNSPLHF